Shown below are 14 T cell receptor beta chains from a single sample sequenced in a study of human T cells and chemical hapten exposure. The treatment here: therapeutic diphenylcyclopropenone sensitization with weekly scalp DPC. The library tagged individual cDNA molecules with unique molecular identifiers. In TCRdb, the reads were re-called with MiXCR into one record per CDR3 protein. There are some 4,900 distinct CDR3 sequences in the sample; around half occur only once, and 4% lies in the top ten. Sequenced material: whole blood, taken before DPC sensitization or 2, 6, or about 24 weeks after (not recorded which). Every receptor here comes from an adult with alopecia areata. Some clones in this sample may be carry-over from other donors' samples. This table probably holds off-target reads from a library built for another chain.

The chain uses TRBV27 and TRBJ2-4, with 7 bases fitting TRBD1. The CDR3 runs to 15 residues. Trimming cost V 1 base and J 8 bases; bases outside gene matches: 8. In germline, CDR1 is MNHEY, CDR2 SMNVEV (reference sequence). The CDR3 here is CASSLYVGGDHIQYF. As DNA, the CDR3 is TGTGCCAGCAGTTTATACGTAGGGGGCGATCACATTCAGTACTTC.

There are a few counts of this clonotype. The rearrangement joins TRBV11-2 to TRBJ2-3, with D uncertain. The CDR3 runs 14 residues. V was cut by 3 bases and J by 5 bases, with 12 bases left in between. The V gene's germline CDR1 is SGHAT and CDR2 FQNNGV. The CDR3 region is CASSFPRTEDTQYF. In DNA, the CDR3 is TGTGCCAGCAGCTTCCCCCGGACGGAAGATACGCAGTATTTT.

This clonotype was observed a handful of times. The chain combines TRBV10-3 with TRBJ2-1, with no clear D. Trimming stripped 0 bases from V and 5 bases from J, with 8 bases between. Germline V gene data show CDR1 as ENHRY and CDR2 as SYGVKD. This CDR3 has 14 amino acids. The CDR3 DNA reads as TGTGCCATCAGTGAGTCTGGTATGAACAATGAGCAGTTCTTC. Translating it yields CAISESGMNNEQFF.

DNA for the CDR3: TGTGCCACCAGCAGACCTCTCAATGAGCAGTTCTTC. This sequence encodes CATSRPLNEQFF. The V gene is TRBV15, the J gene TRBJ2-1; no firm D call. V lost 2 bases and J lost 6, with 5 bases in between. Germline V gene data show CDR1 as LNHNV and CDR2 as YYDKDF (reference sequence). This CDR3 has 12 residues. Combining the CDR3 with reference TRBV15 and TRBJ2-1 gives the whole variable domain DAMVIQNPRYQVTQFGKPVTLSCSQTLNHNVMYWYQQKSSQAPKLLFHYYDKDFNNEADTPDNFQSRRPNTSFCFLDIRSPGLGDTAMYLCATSRPLNEQFFGPGTRLTVL.

The rearrangement joins TRBV20-1 to TRBJ2-7, with TRBD2 matching 7 bases. Germline CDR1 is DFQATT and CDR2 is SNEGSKA (reference sequence). This CDR3 has 14 residues. With 1 base clipped from V and 6 bases from J, the junction kept 9 bases outside the gene matches. CDR3 in DNA: TGCAGTGCTAGAGTGGCTAGCGGCAGCCTCGAGCAGTACTTC. It translates to CSARVASGSLEQYF.

This chain connects TRBV7-2 to TRBJ2-1; TRBD1 might be the D (6 bases). V shed 1 base and J shed 7 bases, with 11 bases lying between them. This CDR3 has 14 amino acids. Germline-derived CDR1 and CDR2 are SGHTA and FQGNSA. The CDR3 here is CASSLVQGRNEQFF. The CDR3 DNA reads as TGTGCCAGCAGCTTAGTTCAGGGGAGAAATGAGCAGTTCTTC.

The DNA for the CDR3 is TGTGCCAGCAGTTTTGCCCCCAGACTAGCGGGTACAGTGGACGAGCAGTACTTC. This encodes CASSFAPRLAGTVDEQYF. This chain uses TRBV12-3 or TRBV12-4 with TRBJ2-7, with 10 bases identical to TRBD2. With V trimmed by 3 bases and J by 5 bases, 16 bases remained unmatched. The CDR3 is made up of 18 amino acids.

The chain links TRBV29-1 to TRBJ2-3; 7 positions agree with TRBD2. The CDR3 extends over 13 amino acids. Germline V gene lookup returns CDR1 SQVTM and CDR2 ANQGSEA. V gave up 4 bases and J gave up 2 bases; unmatched junction bases: 3. The CDR3 sequence is CSVALAVTDTQYF. CDR3 DNA: TGCAGCGTTGCTCTAGCGGTCACAGATACGCAGTATTTT.

The rearrangement joins TRBV5-1 to TRBJ2-3, with D perhaps matching TRBD1 (5 bases). The CDR3 spans 16 residues. Germline V gene sequence: CDR1 SGHRS, CDR2 YFSETQ. Trimming cost V 3 bases and J 1 base, with 15 bases left between them. The CDR3 DNA reads TGCGCCAGCAGCTCCATCCGCAGGGTTGGCACAGATACGCAGTATTTT. Translation: CASSSIRRVGTDTQYF.

The rearrangement joins TRBV28 to TRBJ2-7, with 8 bases lining up with TRBD2. CDR3 length: 18 amino acids. V was pared by 6 bases and J by 6 bases, with 22 bases of the junction left unmatched. The germline V gene has CDR1 MDHEN and CDR2 SYDVKM. The CDR3 is CASSGMAIQAGAFFEQYF. The CDR3 nucleotides read TGTGCCAGCAGCGGGATGGCGATCCAAGCGGGAGCCTTTTTCGAGCAGTACTTC.

The gene calls are TRBV10-3 and TRBJ1-1; perhaps TRBD1 as D (6 bases). From germline, CDR1 is ENHRY and CDR2 SYGVKD. CDR3 length: 14 residues. V dropped 2 bases and J dropped 5 bases, with 12 bases sitting between them. The DNA of the CDR3 is TGTGCCATCAGTGAGCTTGGGGGCGAGACTGAAGCTTTCTTT. This sequence encodes CAISELGGETEAFF.

This clonotype was seen a few times. V usage is TRBV7-7 and J usage is TRBJ2-2; D uncertain. The germline V gene has CDR1 SSHAT and CDR2 FNYEAQ (reference sequence). The CDR3 contains 13 residues. DNA for the CDR3: TGTGCTAGCTCTTCGACCCGCACCGGGGAGCTGTTTTTT. Translated, it gives CASSSTRTGELFF.

This clonotype came up a few times. The gene calls are TRBV11-1 and TRBJ2-2; D remains unclear. This CDR3 has 15 amino acids. CDR1 is SGHAT and CDR2 is FQDESV in the germline V gene (reference sequence). Deletions cut 4 bases from V and 7 bases from J, with 16 bases between. The CDR3 reads CASSSRTRMGGELFF. The DNA of the CDR3 is TGTGCCAGCAGCTCGAGGACCAGAATGGGCGGGGAGCTGTTTTTT.

The V gene is TRBV5-1, the J gene TRBJ2-7; the match to TRBD2 covers 7 bases. The CDR3 loop spans 21 amino acids. J gave up 0 bases and V 0 bases, and 21 bases lay outside the gene matches. Germline lookup yields CDR1 SGHRS and CDR2 YFSETQ. CDR3 sequence: CASSLGGDWAPGLPNSYEQYF. For the CDR3, the DNA is TGCGCCAGCAGCTTGGGAGGGGACTGGGCCCCGGGACTACCTAACTCCTACGAGCAGTACTTC. The whole variable domain, filled in from reference TRBV5-1 and TRBJ2-7, reads KAGVTQTPRYLIKTRGQQVTLSCSPISGHRSVSWYQQTPGQGLQFLFEYFSETQRNKGNFPGRFSGRQFSNSRSEMNVSTLELGDSALYLCASSLGGDWAPGLPNSYEQYFGPGTRLTVT.